This T cell receptor (beta chain) was retrieved from a study of neurological immune-mediated disorders. Notes on the study in general: Multiple sclerosis, the disease with the least TCR clonal expansion, fell below healthy controls, whereas HTLV-1-associated myelopathy showed the most.

Trimming left V 6 bases short and J 3 bases short, with 5 bases between. The CDR3 loop spans 11 amino acids. The authors made cDNA by 5'RACE with 10-nucleotide random UMIs. TCRdb reanalysed the 5' RACE reads using MiXCR and keeps one entry per CDR3 protein. This sample has more than 95,000 distinct CDR3 sequences, with 10% to 14% found just once. This clonotype was detected ten times or more. What it recognizes is unknown. Noted time point: longitudinal time-point 3. Unsorted libraries used 2 million PBMCs kept at -80 degrees C. The TCR comes from a female donor with HTLV-1-associated myelopathy (HAM/TSP). Material for sequencing was PBMCs. The chain has TRBV12-3 or TRBV12-4 and TRBJ1-2; D is undetermined. In DNA form, the CDR3 reads TGTGCCAGCAGCCTGGACTATGGCTACACCTTC. It is translated as CASSLDYGYTF.